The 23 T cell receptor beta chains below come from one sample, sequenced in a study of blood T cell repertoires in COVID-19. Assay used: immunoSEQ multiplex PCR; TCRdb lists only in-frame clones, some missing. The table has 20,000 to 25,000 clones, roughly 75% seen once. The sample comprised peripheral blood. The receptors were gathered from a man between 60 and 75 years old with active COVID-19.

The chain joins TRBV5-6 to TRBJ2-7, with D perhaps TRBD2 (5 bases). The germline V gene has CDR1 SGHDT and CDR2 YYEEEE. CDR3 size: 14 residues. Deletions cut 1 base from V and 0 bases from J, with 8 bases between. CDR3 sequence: CASSLYGGSYEQYF. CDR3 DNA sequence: TGTGCCAGCAGCTTGTACGGAGGCTCCTACGAGCAGTACTTC.

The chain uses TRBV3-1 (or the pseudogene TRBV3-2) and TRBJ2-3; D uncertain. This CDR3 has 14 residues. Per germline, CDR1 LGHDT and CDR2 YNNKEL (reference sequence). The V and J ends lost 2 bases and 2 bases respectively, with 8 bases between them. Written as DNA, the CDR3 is TGTGCCAGCAGCCAATGGTCAGTCACAGATACGCAGTATTTT. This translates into CASSQWSVTDTQYF.

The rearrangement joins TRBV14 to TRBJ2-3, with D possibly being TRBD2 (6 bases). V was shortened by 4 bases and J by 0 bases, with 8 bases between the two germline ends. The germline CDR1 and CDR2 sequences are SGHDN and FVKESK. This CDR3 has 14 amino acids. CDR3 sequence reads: CASSRDFSTDTQYF. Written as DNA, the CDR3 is TGTGCCAGCAGCCGGGACTTCAGCACAGATACGCAGTATTTT.

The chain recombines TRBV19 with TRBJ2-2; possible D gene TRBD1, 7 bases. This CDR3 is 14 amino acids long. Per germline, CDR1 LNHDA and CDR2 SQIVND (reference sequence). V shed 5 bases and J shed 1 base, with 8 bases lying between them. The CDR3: CASSQGGNTGELFF. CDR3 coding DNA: TGTGCCAGTAGTCAGGGGGGGAACACCGGGGAGCTGTTTTTT.

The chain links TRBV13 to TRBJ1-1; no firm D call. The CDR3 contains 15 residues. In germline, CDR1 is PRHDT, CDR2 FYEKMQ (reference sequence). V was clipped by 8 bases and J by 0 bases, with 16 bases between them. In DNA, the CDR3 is TGTGCCAGCCCCCCCTCCAGGAACATGAACACTGAAGCTTTCTTT. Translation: CASPPSRNMNTEAFF.

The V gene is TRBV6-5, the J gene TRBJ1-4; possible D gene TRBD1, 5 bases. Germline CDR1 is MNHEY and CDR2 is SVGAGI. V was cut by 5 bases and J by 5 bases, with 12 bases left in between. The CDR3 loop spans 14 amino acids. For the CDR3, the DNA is TGTGCCAGCAGTACCGGGGGGGGAAATGAAAAACTGTTTTTT. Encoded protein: CASSTGGGNEKLFF.

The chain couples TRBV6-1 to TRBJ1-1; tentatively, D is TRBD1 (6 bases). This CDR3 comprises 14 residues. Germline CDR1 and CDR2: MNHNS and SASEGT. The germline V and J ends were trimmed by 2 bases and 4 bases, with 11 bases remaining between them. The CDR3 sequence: CASSERQGPTEAFF. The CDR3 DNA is TGTGCCAGCAGTGAAAGGCAGGGGCCCACTGAAGCTTTCTTT.

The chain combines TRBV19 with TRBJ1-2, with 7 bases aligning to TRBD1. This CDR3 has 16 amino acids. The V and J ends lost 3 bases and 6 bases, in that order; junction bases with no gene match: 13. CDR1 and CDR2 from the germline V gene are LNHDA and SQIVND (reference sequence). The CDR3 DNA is TGTGCCAGTAGTATTCCCCGCGACAGGGTCTACGATGGCTACACCTTC. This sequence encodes CASSIPRDRVYDGYTF.

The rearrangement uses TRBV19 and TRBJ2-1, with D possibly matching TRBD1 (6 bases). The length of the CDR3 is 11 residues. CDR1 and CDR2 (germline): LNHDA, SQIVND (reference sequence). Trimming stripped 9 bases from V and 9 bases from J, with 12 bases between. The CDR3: CASTRGVEQFF. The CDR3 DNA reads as TGTGCCAGCACCAGGGGAGTTGAGCAGTTCTTC.

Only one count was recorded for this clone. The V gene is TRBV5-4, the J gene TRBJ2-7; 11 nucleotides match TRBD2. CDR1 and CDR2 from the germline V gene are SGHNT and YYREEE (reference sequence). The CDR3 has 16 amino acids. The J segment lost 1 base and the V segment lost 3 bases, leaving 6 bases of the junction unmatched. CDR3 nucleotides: TGTGCCAGCAGCTATATAAGACTAGCGGGGTCCTACGAGCAGTACTTC. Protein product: CASSYIRLAGSYEQYF.

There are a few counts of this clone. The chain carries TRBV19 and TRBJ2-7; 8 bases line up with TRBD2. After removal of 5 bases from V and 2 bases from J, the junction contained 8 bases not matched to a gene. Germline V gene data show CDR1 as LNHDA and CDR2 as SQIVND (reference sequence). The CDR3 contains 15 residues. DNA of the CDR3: TGTGCCAGTAGTGGAATTAGCGGGAAAACCTACGAGCAGTACTTC. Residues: CASSGISGKTYEQYF.

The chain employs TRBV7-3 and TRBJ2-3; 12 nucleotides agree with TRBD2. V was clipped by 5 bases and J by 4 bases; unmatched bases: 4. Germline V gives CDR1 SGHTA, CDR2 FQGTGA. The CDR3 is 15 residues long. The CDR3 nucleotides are TGTGCCAGCAGCCCGACTAGCGGGAGCGCAGATACGCAGTATTTT. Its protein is CASSPTSGSADTQYF.

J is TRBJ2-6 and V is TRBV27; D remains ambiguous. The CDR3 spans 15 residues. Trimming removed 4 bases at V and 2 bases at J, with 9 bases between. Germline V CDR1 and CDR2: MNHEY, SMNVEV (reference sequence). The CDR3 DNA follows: TGTGCCAGCAGTTCCCCGGTGACTGGGGCCAACGTCCTGACTTTC. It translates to CASSSPVTGANVLTF. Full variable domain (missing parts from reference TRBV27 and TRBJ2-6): EAQVTQNPRYLITVTGKKLTVTCSQNMNHEYMSWYRQDPGLGLRQIYYSMNVEVTDKGDVPEGYKVSRKEKRNFPLILESPSPNQTSLYFCASSSPVTGANVLTFGAGSRLTVL.

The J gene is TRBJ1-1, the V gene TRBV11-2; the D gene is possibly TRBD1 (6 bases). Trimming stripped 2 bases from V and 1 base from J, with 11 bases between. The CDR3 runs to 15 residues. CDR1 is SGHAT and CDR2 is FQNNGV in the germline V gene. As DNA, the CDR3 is TGTGCCAGCAGCTTATCGTTGGGACAGAACACTGAAGCTTTCTTT. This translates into CASSLSLGQNTEAFF.

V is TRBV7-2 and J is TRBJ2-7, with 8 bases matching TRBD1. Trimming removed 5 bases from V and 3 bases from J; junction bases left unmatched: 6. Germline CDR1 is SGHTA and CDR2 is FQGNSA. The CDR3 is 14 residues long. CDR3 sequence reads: CASSLGQVGYEQYF. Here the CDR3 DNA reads TGTGCCAGCAGCCTGGGACAGGTCGGCTACGAGCAGTACTTC.

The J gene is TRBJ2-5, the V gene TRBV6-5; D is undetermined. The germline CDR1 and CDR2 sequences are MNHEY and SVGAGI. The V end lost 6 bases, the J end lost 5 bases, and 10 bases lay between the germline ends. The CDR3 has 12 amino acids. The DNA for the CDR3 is TGTGCCAGCAGATCCCCACTGGAGACCCAGTACTTC. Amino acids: CASRSPLETQYF.

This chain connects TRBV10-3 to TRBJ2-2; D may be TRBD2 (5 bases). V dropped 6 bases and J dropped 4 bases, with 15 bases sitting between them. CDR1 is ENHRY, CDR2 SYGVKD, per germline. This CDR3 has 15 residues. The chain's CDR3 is CAIREEQLSTGELFF. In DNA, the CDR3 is TGTGCCATCAGGGAGGAACAGCTCTCCACCGGGGAGCTGTTTTTT.

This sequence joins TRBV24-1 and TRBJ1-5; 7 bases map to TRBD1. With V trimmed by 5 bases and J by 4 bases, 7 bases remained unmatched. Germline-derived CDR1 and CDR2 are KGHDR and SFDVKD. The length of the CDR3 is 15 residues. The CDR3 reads CATSAPGGRNQPQHF. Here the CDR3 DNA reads TGTGCCACCAGTGCCCCAGGGGGACGGAATCAGCCCCAGCATTTT.

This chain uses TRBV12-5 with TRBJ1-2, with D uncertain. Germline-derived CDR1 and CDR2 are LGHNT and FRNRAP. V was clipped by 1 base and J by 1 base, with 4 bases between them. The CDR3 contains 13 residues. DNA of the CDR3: TGTGCTAGTGGTTTGGACAGTAACTATGGCTACACCTTC. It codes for CASGLDSNYGYTF.

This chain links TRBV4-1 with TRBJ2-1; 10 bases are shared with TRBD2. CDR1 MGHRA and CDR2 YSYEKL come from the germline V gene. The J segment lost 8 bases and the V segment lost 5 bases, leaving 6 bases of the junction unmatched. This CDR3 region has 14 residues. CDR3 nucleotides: TGCGCCAGCAGCGCCCTAGCGGGAGTCCATGAGCAGTTCTTC. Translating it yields CASSALAGVHEQFF.

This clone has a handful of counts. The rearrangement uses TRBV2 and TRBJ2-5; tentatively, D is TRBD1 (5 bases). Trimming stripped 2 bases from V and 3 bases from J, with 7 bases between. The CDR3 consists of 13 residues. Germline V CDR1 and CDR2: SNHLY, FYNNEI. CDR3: CASSEQGKETQYF. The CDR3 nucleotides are TGTGCCAGCAGTGAACAGGGAAAAGAGACCCAGTACTTC.

CDR3: CASSLARTGPYEQYF. CDR3 nucleotide sequence: TGTGCCAGCAGCTTAGCGCGGACAGGTCCCTACGAGCAGTACTTC. This chain uses TRBV7-2 with TRBJ2-7; 7 bases align to TRBD1. This CDR3 comprises 15 residues. The V and J ends lost 0 bases and 2 bases, in that order; junction bases with no gene match: 4. Germline values: CDR1 SGHTA, CDR2 FQGNSA.

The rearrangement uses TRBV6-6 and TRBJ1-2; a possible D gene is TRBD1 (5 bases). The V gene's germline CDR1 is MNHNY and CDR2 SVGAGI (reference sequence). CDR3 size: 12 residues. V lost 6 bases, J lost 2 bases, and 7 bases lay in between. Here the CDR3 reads CASSDRNYGYTF. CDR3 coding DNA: TGTGCCAGCAGCGACAGAAACTATGGCTACACCTTC.